Sequencing of this T cell receptor (beta chain) was carried out in a study of blood T cell repertoires in COVID-19. Study-wide background: Nucleic acid was either cDNA or gDNA, and it came from T cells, B-cell-depleted T cells, or PBMCs.

This clone has just a few counts. The table came from immunoSEQ multiplex PCR; TCRdb's copy has only in-frame clones and leaves some out. Among about 170,000 clones, about 89% were seen once, and the ten largest hold approximately 3.5%. Sequenced material: peripheral blood. This clonotype was sampled from an older man with acute or convalescent COVID-19.

The CDR3 loop is CASSSPLGGDGEQFF. For the CDR3, the DNA is TGTGCCAGCAGCTCCCCCCTGGGGGGGGATGGTGAGCAGTTCTTC. The chain joins TRBV5-4 to TRBJ2-1; the match to TRBD2 covers 7 bases. Germline CDR1 reads SGHNT; CDR2 reads YYREEE (reference sequence). CDR3 size: 15 residues. After removal of 3 bases from V and 9 bases from J, the junction contained 12 bases not matched to a gene.